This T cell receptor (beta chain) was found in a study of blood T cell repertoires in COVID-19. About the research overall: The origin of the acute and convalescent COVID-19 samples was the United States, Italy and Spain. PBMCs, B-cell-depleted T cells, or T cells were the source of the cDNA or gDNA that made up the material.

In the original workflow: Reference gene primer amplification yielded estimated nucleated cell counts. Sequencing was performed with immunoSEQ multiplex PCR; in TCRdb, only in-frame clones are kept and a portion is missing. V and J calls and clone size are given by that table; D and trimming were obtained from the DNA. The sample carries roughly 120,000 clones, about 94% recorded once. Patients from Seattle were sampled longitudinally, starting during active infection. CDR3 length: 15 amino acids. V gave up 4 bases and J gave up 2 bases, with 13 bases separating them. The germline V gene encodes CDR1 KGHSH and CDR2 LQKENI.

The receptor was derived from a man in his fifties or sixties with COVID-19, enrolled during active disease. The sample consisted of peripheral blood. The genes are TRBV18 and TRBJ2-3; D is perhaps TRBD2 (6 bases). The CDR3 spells CASSRYSGNTDTQYF. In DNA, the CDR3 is TGTGCCAGCTCACGTTATAGCGGAAACACAGATACGCAGTATTTT.